This TCR beta chain was retrieved from a study of blood T cells in healthy people across ages. Germline V lookup: CDR1 DFQATT, CDR2 SNEGSKA (reference sequence). This CDR3 spans 14 amino acids. Trimming stripped 3 bases from V and 4 bases from J, with 12 bases between. Using a J-beta primer mix together with a sample-barcoded 5' primer, a second PCR was run for 7 to 11 cycles. TCRdb re-analysed the 5' RACE reads in MiXCR, keeping a single row per CDR3 protein. The sample consists of around 820,000 distinct CDR3 sequences, more than 20% of them appearing once. This clonotype was found a few times. Another study also made use of these data, one on T cells of mothers and their children.

This TCR was sampled from a boy aged 10-17 years in good health. The source material was blood. The rearrangement uses TRBV20-1 and TRBJ2-2; a possible D gene is TRBD2 (6 bases). The CDR3 DNA follows: TGCAGTGCTAGCAGCTGGGGAGGCACCGGGGAGCTGTTTTTT. It encodes CSASSWGGTGELFF.